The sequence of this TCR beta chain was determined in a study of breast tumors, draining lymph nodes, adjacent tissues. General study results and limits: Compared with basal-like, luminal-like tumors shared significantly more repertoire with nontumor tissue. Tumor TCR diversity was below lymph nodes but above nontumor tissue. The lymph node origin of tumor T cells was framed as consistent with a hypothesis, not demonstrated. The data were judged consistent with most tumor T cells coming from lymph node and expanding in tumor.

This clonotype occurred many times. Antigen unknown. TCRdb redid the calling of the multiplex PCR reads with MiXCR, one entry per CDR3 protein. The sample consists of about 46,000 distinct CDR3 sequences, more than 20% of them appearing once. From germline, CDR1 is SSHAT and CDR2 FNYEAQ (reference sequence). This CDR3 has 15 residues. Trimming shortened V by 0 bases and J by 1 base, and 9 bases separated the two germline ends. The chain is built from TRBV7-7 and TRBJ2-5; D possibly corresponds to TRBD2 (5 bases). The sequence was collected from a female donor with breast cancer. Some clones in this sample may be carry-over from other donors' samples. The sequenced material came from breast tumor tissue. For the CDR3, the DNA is TGTGCCAGCAGCTTAGCCGGGGTATTCCAAGAGACCCAGTACTTC. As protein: CASSLAGVFQETQYF. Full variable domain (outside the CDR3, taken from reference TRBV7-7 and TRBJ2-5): GAGVSQSPRYKVTKRGQDVTLRCDPISSHATLYWYQQALGQGPEFLTYFNYEAQPDKSGLPSDRFSAERPEGSISTLTIQRTEQRDSAMYRCASSLAGVFQETQYFGPGTRLLVL.